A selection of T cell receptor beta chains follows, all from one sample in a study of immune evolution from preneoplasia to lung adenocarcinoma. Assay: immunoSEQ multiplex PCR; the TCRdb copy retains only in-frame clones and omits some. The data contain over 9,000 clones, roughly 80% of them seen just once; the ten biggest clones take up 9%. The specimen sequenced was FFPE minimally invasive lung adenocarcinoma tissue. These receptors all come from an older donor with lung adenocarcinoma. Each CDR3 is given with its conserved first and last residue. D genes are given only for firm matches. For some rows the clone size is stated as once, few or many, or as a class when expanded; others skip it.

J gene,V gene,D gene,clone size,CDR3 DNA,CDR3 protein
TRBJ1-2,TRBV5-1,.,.,TGCGCCAGCAGCTTGTCTTCTCGTGGGACTGTCAATTCTAACTATGGCTACACCTTC,CASSLSSRGTVNSNYGYTF
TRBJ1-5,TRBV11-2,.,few,TGTGCCAGCAGCTTAGGAGTACAGGGAAATCAGCCCCAGCATTTT,CASSLGVQGNQPQHF
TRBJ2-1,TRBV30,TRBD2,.,TGTGCCTGGAGTGCCCTAGCGGGTAACCACAATGAGCAGTTCTTC,CAWSALAGNHNEQFF
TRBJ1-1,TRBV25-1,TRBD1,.,TGTGCCAGCAGACCAACAACAGGGGGCGGTACAGAAGCTTTCTTT,CASRPTTGGGTEAFF
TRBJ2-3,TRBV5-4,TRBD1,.,TGTGCCAGCAACTATTGGACAGGGGGCCCAGATACGCAGTATTTT,CASNYWTGGPDTQYF
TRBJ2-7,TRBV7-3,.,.,TGTGCCAGCAGCTTAACGGGGACTGGCTACGAGCAGTACTTC,CASSLTGTGYEQYF
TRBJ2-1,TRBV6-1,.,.,TGTGCCAGCAGTGAAAGGGGAGTTGAGCAGTTCTTC,CASSERGVEQFF
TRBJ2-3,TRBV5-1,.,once,TGCGCCAGCAGCGCGAACATCCCGAGAGGAGATACGCAGTATTTT,CASSANIPRGDTQYF
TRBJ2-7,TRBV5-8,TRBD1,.,TGTGCCAGCAGCTTACGACAGGGTAGATACGAACCCTACGAGCAGTACTTC,CASSLRQGRYEPYEQYF
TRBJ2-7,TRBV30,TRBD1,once,TGTGCCTGGGACAGGGGAGGCGTCGAGCAGTACTTC,CAWDRGGVEQYF
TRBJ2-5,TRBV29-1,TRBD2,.,TGCAGCGCTATTTTAGACAGCGGGAGGGCGCAGACCCAGTACTTC,CSAILDSGRAQTQYF
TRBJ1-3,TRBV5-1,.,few,TGCGCCAGCAGCTTGGGAGACACCCGAAACACCATATATTTT,CASSLGDTRNTIYF
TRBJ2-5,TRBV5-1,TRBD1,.,TGCGCCAGCAGCGGCGACAGGGTTGGTACTGAGACCCAGTACTTC,CASSGDRVGTETQYF
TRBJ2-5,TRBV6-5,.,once,TGTGCCAGCAGCCGAGGGTGGGCAGAGACCCAGTACTTC,CASSRGWAETQYF
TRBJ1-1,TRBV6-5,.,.,TGTGCCAGCAATCGGGGGAACACTGAAGCTTTCTTT,CASNRGNTEAFF
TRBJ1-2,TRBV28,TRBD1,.,TGTGCCAGCAGTTCACCGGGACAGGGGGCCGTCTATGGCTACACCTTC,CASSSPGQGAVYGYTF
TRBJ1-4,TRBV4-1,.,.,TGCGCCAGCAGCCAAGATCGAGGAAGGACAGTGAGTGAAAAACTGTTTTTT,CASSQDRGRTVSEKLFF
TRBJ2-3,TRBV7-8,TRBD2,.,TGTGCCAGCAGCTGGACTAGCGGGAGGACCACAGATACGCAGTATTTT,CASSWTSGRTTDTQYF